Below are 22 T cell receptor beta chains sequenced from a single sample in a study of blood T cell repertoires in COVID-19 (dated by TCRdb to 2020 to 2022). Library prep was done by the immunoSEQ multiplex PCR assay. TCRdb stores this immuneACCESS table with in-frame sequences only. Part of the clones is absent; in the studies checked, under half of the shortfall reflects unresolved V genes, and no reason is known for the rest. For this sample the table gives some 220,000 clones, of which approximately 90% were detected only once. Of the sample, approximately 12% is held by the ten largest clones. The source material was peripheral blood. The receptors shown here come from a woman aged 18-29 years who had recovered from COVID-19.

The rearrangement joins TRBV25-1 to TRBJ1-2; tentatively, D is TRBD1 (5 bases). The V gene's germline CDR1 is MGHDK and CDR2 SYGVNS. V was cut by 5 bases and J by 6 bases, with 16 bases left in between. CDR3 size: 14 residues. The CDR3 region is CASSPYKDIHGYTF. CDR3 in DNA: TGTGCCAGCAGTCCATATAAGGACATTCATGGCTACACCTTC.

DNA of the CDR3: TGTGCCAGCAGTGGCTTGTCTAGCGGATTGGCGGATACGCAGTATTTT. Residues: CASSGLSSGLADTQYF. The rearrangement links TRBV27 to TRBJ2-3; 7 positions agree with TRBD2. The CDR3 sequence is 16 residues long. Trimming took 5 bases from V and 6 from J; bases not matched to a gene: 14. The germline V gene encodes CDR1 MNHEY and CDR2 SMNVEV (reference sequence).

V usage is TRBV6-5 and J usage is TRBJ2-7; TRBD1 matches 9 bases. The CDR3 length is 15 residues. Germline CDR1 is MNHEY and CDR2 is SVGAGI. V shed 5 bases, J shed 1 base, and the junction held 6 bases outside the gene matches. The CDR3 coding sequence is TGTGCCAGCAGTCCCGGGACAGGGACTTCCTACGAGCAGTACTTC. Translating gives CASSPGTGTSYEQYF.

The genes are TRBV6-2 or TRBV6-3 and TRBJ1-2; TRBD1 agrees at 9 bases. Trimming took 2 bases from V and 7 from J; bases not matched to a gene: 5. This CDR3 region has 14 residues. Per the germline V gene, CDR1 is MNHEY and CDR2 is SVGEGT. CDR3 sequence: CASSYKSDRGGYTF. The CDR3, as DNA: TGTGCCAGCAGTTACAAGTCGGACAGGGGTGGCTACACCTTC.

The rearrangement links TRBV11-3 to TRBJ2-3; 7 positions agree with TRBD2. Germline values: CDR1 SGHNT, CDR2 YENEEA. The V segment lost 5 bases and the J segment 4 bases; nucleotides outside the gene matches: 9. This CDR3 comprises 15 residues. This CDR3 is CASSPWEGPADTQYF. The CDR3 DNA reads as TGTGCCAGCAGCCCCTGGGAGGGGCCGGCAGATACGCAGTATTTT. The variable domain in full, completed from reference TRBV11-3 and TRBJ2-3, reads EAGVVQSPRYKIIEKKQPVAFWCNPISGHNTLYWYLQNLGQGPELLIRYENEEAVDDSQLPKDRFSAERLKGVDSTLKIQPAELGDSAVYLCASSPWEGPADTQYFGPGTRLTVL.

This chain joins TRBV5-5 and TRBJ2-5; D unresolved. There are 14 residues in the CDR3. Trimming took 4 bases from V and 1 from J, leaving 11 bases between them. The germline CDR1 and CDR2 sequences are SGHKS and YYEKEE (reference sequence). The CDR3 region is CASSPAGIQETQYF. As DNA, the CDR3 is TGTGCCAGCAGCCCGGCAGGAATCCAAGAGACCCAGTACTTC.

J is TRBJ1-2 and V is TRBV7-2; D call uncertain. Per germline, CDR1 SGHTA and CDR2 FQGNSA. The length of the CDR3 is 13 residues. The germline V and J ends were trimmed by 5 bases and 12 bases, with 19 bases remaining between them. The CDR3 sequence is CASSSPPGAVHTF. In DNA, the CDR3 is TGTGCCAGCAGCAGCCCCCCTGGAGCAGTCCACACCTTC.

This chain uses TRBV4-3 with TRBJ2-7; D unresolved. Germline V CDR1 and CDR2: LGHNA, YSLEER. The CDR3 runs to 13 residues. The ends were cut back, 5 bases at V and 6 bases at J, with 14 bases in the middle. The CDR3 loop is CASSSELLGEQYF. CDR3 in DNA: TGCGCCAGCAGCTCGGAGCTTTTAGGCGAGCAGTACTTC.

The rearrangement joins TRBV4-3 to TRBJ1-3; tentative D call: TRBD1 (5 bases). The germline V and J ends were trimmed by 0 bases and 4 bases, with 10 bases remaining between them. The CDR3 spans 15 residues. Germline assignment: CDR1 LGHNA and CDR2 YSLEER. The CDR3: CASSQDQGAGNTIYF. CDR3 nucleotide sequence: TGCGCCAGCAGCCAAGATCAGGGTGCAGGAAACACCATATATTTT.

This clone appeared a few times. The CDR3 DNA sequence: TGTGCCAGCAGCCGACTGGATCTACGGGCTGAAGCTTTCTTT. Its protein product is CASSRLDLRAEAFF. The rearrangement joins TRBV5-4 to TRBJ1-1; unclear D gene. The CDR3 is 14 amino acids. Trimming took 4 bases from V and 6 from J, leaving 16 bases between them. CDR1 and CDR2 from the germline V gene are SGHNT and YYREEE (reference sequence). The full variable domain, completed using reference TRBV5-4 and TRBJ1-1, is ETGVTQSPTHLIKTRGQQVTLRCSSQSGHNTVSWYQQALGQGPQFIFQYYREEENGRGNFPPRFSGLQFPNYSSELNVNALELDDSALYLCASSRLDLRAEAFFGQGTRLTVV.

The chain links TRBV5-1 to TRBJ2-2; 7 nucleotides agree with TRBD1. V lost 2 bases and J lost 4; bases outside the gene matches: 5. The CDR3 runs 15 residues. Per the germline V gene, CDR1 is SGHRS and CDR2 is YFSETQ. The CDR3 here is CASSLQGLRTGELFF. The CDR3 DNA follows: TGCGCCAGCAGCTTACAGGGGCTTCGCACCGGGGAGCTGTTTTTT.

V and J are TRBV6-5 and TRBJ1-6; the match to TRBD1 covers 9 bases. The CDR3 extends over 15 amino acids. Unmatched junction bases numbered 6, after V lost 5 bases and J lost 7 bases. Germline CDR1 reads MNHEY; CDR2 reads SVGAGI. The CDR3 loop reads CASSRSGTGNSPLHF. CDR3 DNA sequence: TGTGCCAGCAGTCGCTCCGGGACAGGGAATTCACCCCTCCACTTT.

The CDR3 spells CASSLRPGQGSTEAFF. CDR3 bases: TGCGCCAGCAGCCTGCGCCCGGGACAGGGTTCCACTGAAGCTTTCTTT. The rearrangement joins TRBV4-1 to TRBJ1-1; 9 nucleotides align to TRBD1. CDR1 MGHRA and CDR2 YSYEKL come from the germline V gene. J lost 4 bases, V lost 4 bases, and 10 bases had no gene match. The length of the CDR3 is 16 residues.

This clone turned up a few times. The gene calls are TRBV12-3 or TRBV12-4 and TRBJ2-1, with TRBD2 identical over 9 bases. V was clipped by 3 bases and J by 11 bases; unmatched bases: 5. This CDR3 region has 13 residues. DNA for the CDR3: TGTGCCAGCAGTTTGAGGCGGGAGGGACAGCAGTTCTTC. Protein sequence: CASSLRREGQQFF.

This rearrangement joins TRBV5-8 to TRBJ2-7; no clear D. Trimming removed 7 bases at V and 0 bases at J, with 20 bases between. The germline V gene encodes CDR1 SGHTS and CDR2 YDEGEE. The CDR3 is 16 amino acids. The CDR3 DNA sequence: TGTGCCAGCCCCTCCCAACTTGCGGCTGACTCCTACGAGCAGTACTTC. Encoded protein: CASPSQLAADSYEQYF.

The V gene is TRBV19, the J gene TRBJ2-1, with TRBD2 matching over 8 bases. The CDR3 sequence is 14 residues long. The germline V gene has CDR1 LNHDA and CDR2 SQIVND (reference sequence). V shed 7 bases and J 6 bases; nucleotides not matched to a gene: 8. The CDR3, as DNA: TGTGCCAGTAAGTGGGCGGGAGGAGGCAATGAGCAGTTCTTC. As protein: CASKWAGGGNEQFF.

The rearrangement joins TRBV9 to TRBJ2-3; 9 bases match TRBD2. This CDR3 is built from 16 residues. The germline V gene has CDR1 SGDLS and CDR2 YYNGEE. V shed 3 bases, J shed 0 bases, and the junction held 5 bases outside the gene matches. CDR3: CASSAATSGSTDTQYF. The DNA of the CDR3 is TGTGCCAGCAGCGCTGCTACTAGCGGGAGCACAGATACGCAGTATTTT.

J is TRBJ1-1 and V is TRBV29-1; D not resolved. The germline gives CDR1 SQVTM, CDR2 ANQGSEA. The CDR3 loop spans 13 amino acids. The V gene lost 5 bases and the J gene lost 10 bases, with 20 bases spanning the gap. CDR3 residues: CSVTNRLLSRAFF. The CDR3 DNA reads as TGCAGCGTTACGAACCGGCTCTTGTCTAGAGCTTTCTTT.

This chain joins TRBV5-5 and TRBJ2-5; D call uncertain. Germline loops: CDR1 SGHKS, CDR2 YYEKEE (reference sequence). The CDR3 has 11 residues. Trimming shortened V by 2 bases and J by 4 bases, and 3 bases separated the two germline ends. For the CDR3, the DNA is TGTGCCAGCAGCTTCTCAGAGACCCAGTACTTC. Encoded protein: CASSFSETQYF.

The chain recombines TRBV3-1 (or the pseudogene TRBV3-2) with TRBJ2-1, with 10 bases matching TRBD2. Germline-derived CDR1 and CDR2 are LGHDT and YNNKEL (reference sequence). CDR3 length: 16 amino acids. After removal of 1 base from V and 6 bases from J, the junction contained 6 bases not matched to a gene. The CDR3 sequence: CASSQVELAGSNEQFF. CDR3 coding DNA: TGTGCCAGCAGCCAAGTCGAACTAGCGGGAAGCAATGAGCAGTTCTTC.

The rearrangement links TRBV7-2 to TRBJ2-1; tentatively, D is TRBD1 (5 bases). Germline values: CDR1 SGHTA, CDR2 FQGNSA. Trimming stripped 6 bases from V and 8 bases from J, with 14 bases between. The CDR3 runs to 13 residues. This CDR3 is CASRPTGADEQFF. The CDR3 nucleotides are TGTGCCAGCAGACCTACAGGCGCGGATGAGCAGTTCTTC.

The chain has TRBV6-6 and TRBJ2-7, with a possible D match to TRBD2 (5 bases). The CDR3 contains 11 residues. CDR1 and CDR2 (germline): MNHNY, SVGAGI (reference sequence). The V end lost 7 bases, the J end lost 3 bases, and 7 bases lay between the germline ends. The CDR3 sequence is CASMAGYEQYF. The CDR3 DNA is TGTGCCAGCATGGCGGGCTACGAGCAGTACTTC.